The rows below give T cell receptor beta chains drawn from one sample of a study of OX40 agonist ivuxolimab in advanced cancers. Assay used: immunoSEQ multiplex PCR; TCRdb lists only in-frame clones, some missing. This sample has 68,000 or so clones, with about 89% found just once. The sequenced sample was CD4+ or CD8+ T cells sorted from blood, obtained in a trial of the OX40 agonist ivuxolimab. The receptors originated from an adult with an advanced solid tumor such as melanoma, head and neck, liver or kidney cancer. Both conserved end residues are part of each CDR3. D genes are given only for firm matches. Clone size appears in some rows only: once, few, many, or a class for an expanded clone.

D	size	V	J	CDR3	DNA
NA	NA	TRBV6-5	TRBJ2-7	CASRKDREGSYEQYF	TGTGCCAGCAGAAAAGACAGGGAGGGCTCCTACGAGCAGTACTTC
NA	NA	TRBV5-6	TRBJ1-3	CASSLYAGNTIYF	TGTGCCAGCAGCTTGTATGCTGGAAACACCATATATTTT
NA	NA	TRBV27	TRBJ1-6	CASRRDFNSPLHF	TGTGCCAGCAGGCGGGACTTTAATTCACCCCTCCACTTT
TRBD1	NA	TRBV29-1	TRBJ1-4	CSASTGANEKLFF	TGCAGCGCGTCGACAGGGGCTAATGAAAAACTGTTTTTT
NA	NA	TRBV10-3	TRBJ1-3	CAISESTGWSSGNTIYF	TGTGCCATCAGTGAGTCGACAGGTTGGAGCTCTGGAAACACCATATATTTT
TRBD2	NA	TRBV28	TRBJ2-1	CASSFLGTSGVKNEQFF	TGTGCCAGCAGTTTCCTCGGGACTAGCGGGGTAAAGAATGAGCAGTTCTTC
NA	NA	TRBV5-4	TRBJ2-5	CASSLASGGWETQYF	TGTGCCAGCAGCTTGGCCTCGGGGGGCTGGGAGACCCAGTACTTC
TRBD1	NA	TRBV6-5	TRBJ2-5	CASSIRDRVATQYF	TGTGCCAGCAGTATTAGGGACAGGGTCGCGACCCAGTACTTC
NA	NA	TRBV2	TRBJ1-5	CASSEALRGLGQPQHF	TGTGCCAGCAGTGAAGCGCTTCGGGGTTTAGGTCAGCCCCAGCATTTT
NA	NA	TRBV5-1	TRBJ1-1	CASSSQAANTEAFF	TGCGCCAGCAGCTCTCAGGCTGCGAACACTGAAGCTTTCTTT
NA	NA	TRBV6-5	TRBJ2-7	CASSYSTGEQYF	TGTGCCAGCAGTTACTCCACCGGCGAGCAGTACTTC
TRBD2	NA	TRBV6-1	TRBJ2-5	CASSATPGVAGTQETQYF	TGTGCCAGCAGTGCAACCCCAGGAGTAGCGGGGACTCAAGAGACCCAGTACTTC
NA	once	TRBV6-5	TRBJ2-1	CASSTGGPVNEQFF	TGTGCCAGCAGCACCGGGGGGCCAGTGAATGAGCAGTTCTTC
NA	NA	TRBV6-5	TRBJ2-7	CASSYGWKNYEQYF	TGTGCCAGCAGTTACGGATGGAAGAACTACGAGCAGTACTTC
NA	few	TRBV5-5	TRBJ2-4	CASSPNDFIQYF	TGTGCCAGCAGCCCTAACGACTTCATTCAGTACTTC
NA	NA	TRBV5-5	TRBJ2-7	CASSSGQGSWYEQYF	TGTGCCAGCAGTTCAGGGCAGGGATCATGGTACGAGCAGTACTTC
NA	NA	TRBV9	TRBJ2-6	CASSVGGRGANVLTF	TGTGCCAGCAGCGTAGGGGGGCGCGGGGCCAACGTCCTGACTTTC
TRBD2	NA	TRBV10-3	TRBJ2-7	CAISEWAGVPTYEQYF	TGTGCCATCAGTGAGTGGGCGGGGGTCCCTACCTACGAGCAGTACTTC
TRBD2	NA	TRBV6-6	TRBJ2-5	CASRTSGGETQYF	TGTGCCAGCAGGACTAGCGGGGGTGAGACCCAGTACTTC
NA	NA	TRBV7-9	TRBJ1-2	CASSSGQGSMGYTF	TGTGCCAGCAGCTCAGGACAAGGTTCAATGGGCTACACCTTC
NA	once	TRBV14	TRBJ2-5	CASSPKGVRKYF	TGTGCCAGCAGCCCGAAAGGGGTTCGGAAGTACTTC
NA	NA	TRBV18	TRBJ1-5	CASSPGINQPQHF	TGTGCCAGCTCACCAGGGATCAATCAGCCCCAGCATTTT
NA	NA	TRBV9	TRBJ2-5	CASSVGAHPVQETQYF	TGTGCCAGCAGCGTTGGAGCGCACCCCGTTCAAGAGACCCAGTACTTC
TRBD2	NA	TRBV6-5	TRBJ2-2	CASSGRAGNTGELFF	TGTGCCAGCAGCGGGAGGGCCGGAAACACCGGGGAGCTGTTTTTT
NA	NA	TRBV6-5	TRBJ2-1	CASRTVAYNEQFF	TGTGCCAGCCGGACGGTCGCCTACAATGAGCAGTTCTTC
NA	once	TRBV4-1	TRBJ2-3	CASSQEGQALWDTQYF	TGCGCCAGCAGCCAAGAAGGGCAGGCCCTATGGGATACGCAGTATTTT
NA	NA	TRBV20-1	TRBJ2-5	CSARRETQYF	TGCAGTGCTCGCAGGGAGACCCAGTACTTC
TRBD2	NA	TRBV7-2	TRBJ2-7	CASSPGLASSYEQYF	TGTGCCAGCAGCCCGGGACTAGCTAGCTCCTACGAGCAGTACTTC
TRBD1	NA	TRBV15	TRBJ2-4	CATSRGQQGGKNIQYF	TGTGCCACCAGCAGGGGACAGCAGGGCGGCAAAAACATTCAGTACTTC
NA	NA	TRBV9	TRBJ2-5	CASSVTVDETQYF	TGTGCCAGCAGCGTAACAGTAGACGAGACCCAGTACTTC
NA	NA	TRBV20-1	TRBJ2-2	CSAPFTGELFF	TGCAGTGCCCCTTTCACCGGGGAGCTGTTTTTT
TRBD1	NA	TRBV10-1	TRBJ2-7	CASSASGTGGIKQYF	TGCGCCAGCAGTGCATCCGGGACAGGGGGAATCAAGCAGTACTTC
TRBD2	NA	TRBV27	TRBJ2-1	CASSIAGASYNEQFF	TGTGCCAGCAGTATAGCGGGTGCGTCCTACAATGAGCAGTTCTTC
NA	NA	TRBV5-6	TRBJ1-5	CASSSGFGPQHF	TGTGCCAGCAGCTCCGGGTTTGGGCCCCAGCATTTT
TRBD1	NA	TRBV5-4	TRBJ1-1	CASSLQGVNTEAFF	TGTGCCAGCAGCTTGCAGGGGGTGAACACTGAAGCTTTCTTT
NA	NA	TRBV18	TRBJ2-1	CASSRTANEQFF	TGTGCCAGCTCACGGACTGCAAATGAGCAGTTCTTC
NA	NA	TRBV18	TRBJ2-3	CASSPGSGSTDTQYF	TGTGCCAGCTCACCAGGTAGCGGTTCTACAGATACGCAGTATTTT
TRBD1	NA	TRBV7-3	TRBJ2-7	CASSPEGALGEQYF	TGTGCCAGCAGCCCCGAGGGGGCCCTGGGCGAGCAGTACTTC
NA	NA	TRBV7-6	TRBJ1-1	CASSQHGMNTEAFF	TGTGCCAGCAGCCAACACGGCATGAACACTGAAGCTTTCTTT
TRBD1	few	TRBV19	TRBJ1-5	CASTRDRGGLPQHF	TGTGCCAGCACCCGGGACAGGGGAGGTCTGCCCCAGCATTTT
NA	NA	TRBV11-2	TRBJ2-7	CASSARTVYEQYF	TGTGCCAGCAGCGCTCGGACAGTCTACGAGCAGTACTTC
TRBD1	NA	TRBV4-1	TRBJ2-7	CASSQAGTGLYEQYF	TGCGCCAGCAGCCAAGCCGGGACAGGGTTATACGAGCAGTACTTC
TRBD1	NA	TRBV11-2	TRBJ1-2	CASSFSTGEYGYTF	TGTGCCAGCAGCTTCTCGACAGGGGAGTATGGCTACACCTTC
NA	once	TRBV25-1	TRBJ2-7	CASSTPVRLIYEQYF	TGTGCCAGCAGTACCCCCGTGAGACTGATCTACGAGCAGTACTTC